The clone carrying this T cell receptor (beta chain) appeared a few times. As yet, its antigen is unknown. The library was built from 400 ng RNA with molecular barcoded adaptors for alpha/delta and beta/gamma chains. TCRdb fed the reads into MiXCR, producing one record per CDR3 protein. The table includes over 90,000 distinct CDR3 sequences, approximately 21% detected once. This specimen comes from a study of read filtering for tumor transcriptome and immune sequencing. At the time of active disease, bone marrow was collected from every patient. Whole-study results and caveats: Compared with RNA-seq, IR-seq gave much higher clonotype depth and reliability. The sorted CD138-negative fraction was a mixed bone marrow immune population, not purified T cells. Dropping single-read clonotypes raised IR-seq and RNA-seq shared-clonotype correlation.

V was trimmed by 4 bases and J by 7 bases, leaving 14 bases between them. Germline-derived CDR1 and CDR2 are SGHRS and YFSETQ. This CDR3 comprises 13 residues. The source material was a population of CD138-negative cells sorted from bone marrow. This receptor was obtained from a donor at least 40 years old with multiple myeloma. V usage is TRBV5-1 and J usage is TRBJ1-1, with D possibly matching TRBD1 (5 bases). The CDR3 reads CASSAHGGSEAFF. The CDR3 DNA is TGCGCCAGCAGCGCACACGGGGGAAGTGAAGCTTTCTTT.